This T cell receptor beta chain was captured by sequencing in a study of shared clonotypes between healthy human individuals. Background on the study: CD8 memory received one plate per donor, CD8 naive two, CD4 memory three and CD4 naive three. Whole-study findings and limits: Unshared clonotypes carried lower generation probabilities than those common to all four donors.

Worth noting for this clone: Its antigen is not identified.

Repertoires were generated with immunoSEQ multiplex PCR, while TCRdb's copy carries only in-frame clones and drops some. Of roughly 2.2 million clones listed, 85% to 95% are singletons. The source material was naive CD4+ T cells from PBMCs. Regarding subset: CD45RA+ positively selected. The receptor was derived from a young man in good health. Some clones in this sample may be carry-over from other donors' samples.

In DNA form, the CDR3 reads TGCGCCAGCAGCTGGACTAGCGGGAACTCAGATACGCAGTATTTT. Residues: CASSWTSGNSDTQYF. This chain connects TRBV5-1 to TRBJ2-3, with 12 bases matching TRBD2. The V gene end was trimmed by 3 bases and the J gene end by 4 bases; junction bases not matched to a gene: 3. CDR3 length: 15 residues. The V gene's germline CDR1 is SGHRS and CDR2 YFSETQ.